This T cell receptor beta chain was recovered during a study of glioma-infiltrating T cells after dendritic cell vaccination. The study, taken as a whole, reports: Survival was not directly related to TCR clonality in these patients.

In the case of this clone: Its antigen is currently unknown.

Only patients with spare fresh-frozen tumor and over two years of follow-up were included. The CDR3 sequence is 17 residues long. V lost 1 base and J lost 7; bases outside the gene matches: 10. Germline V gene data show CDR1 as KGHSH and CDR2 as LQKENI. Sequenced by immunoSEQ multiplex PCR; TCRdb stores in-frame clones only, minus some. The sample lists fewer than 100,000 clones, 86% occurring once. This TCR was recovered from a human donor with glioblastoma. The sample was blood, taken before dendritic cell vaccination. The chain joins TRBV18 to TRBJ2-1; 10 nucleotides agree with TRBD2. CDR3 nucleotides: TGTGCCAGCTCACCACAAATGGCTAGCGGGAGAGGGAATGAGCAGTTCTTC. Residues: CASSPQMASGRGNEQFF.